Shown below are 19 T cell receptor beta chains from a single sample sequenced in a study of response to subunit inactivated influenza vaccine. TCRdb independently ran MiXCR on the RT-PCR reads; one entry per CDR3 protein. The table shows 490,000 or so distinct CDR3 sequences, with less than 10% occurring only once. This material consisted of PBMCs from blood, taken about 24 months after vaccination. The receptors come from a man between 45 and 75 years old who received an inactivated influenza vaccine.

V gene TRBV6-5 combines with J gene TRBJ2-3; tentatively, D is TRBD1 or TRBD2 (5 bases each). Germline V gives CDR1 MNHEY, CDR2 SVGAGI. This CDR3 has 16 amino acids. Between the trimmed V and J ends, which lost 4 bases and 1 base, there was a span of 15 bases. CDR3 sequence (DNA): TGTGCCAGCAGTTCCCGGGACGGCGGTCGCACAGATACGCAGTATTTT. Protein product: CASSSRDGGRTDTQYF.

The chain is built from TRBV27 and TRBJ1-1, with D hard to call. Between the trimmed V and J ends, which lost 0 bases and 3 bases, there was a span of 5 bases. The CDR3 runs to 13 residues. The germline V gene has CDR1 MNHEY and CDR2 SMNVEV (reference sequence). The CDR3 bases are TGTGCCAGCAGTTTATCAGGGTACACTGAAGCTTTCTTT. Translating gives CASSLSGYTEAFF.

There are a few counts of this clonotype. The chain combines TRBV2 with TRBJ1-5; D not resolved. The CDR3 consists of 14 residues. Germline CDR1 reads SNHLY; CDR2 reads FYNNEI. Trimming left V 8 bases short and J 6 bases short, with 17 bases between. CDR3 sequence: CASAGSDWGQPQHF. CDR3 sequence (DNA): TGTGCCAGCGCCGGGTCGGACTGGGGTCAGCCCCAGCATTTT.

This clonotype was counted only a few times. The chain couples TRBV7-2 to TRBJ2-1; D is possibly TRBD2 (5 bases). Germline V gene lookup returns CDR1 SGHTA and CDR2 FQGNSA. V dropped 5 bases and J dropped 1 base, with 12 bases sitting between them. The CDR3 length is 15 residues. CDR3: CASSNSRGSYNEQFF. In DNA form, the CDR3 reads TGTGCCAGCAGCAACTCCCGGGGTTCCTACAATGAGCAGTTCTTC.

V and J are TRBV21-1 and TRBJ2-7; TRBD1 is the table's D call and was not checked against the DNA. TRBV21-1 is annotated as a pseudogene. The CDR3 sequence is 16 residues long. The CDR3 sequence is CASSGFSGTRKEEQYF. CDR3 sequence (DNA): TGTGCCAGCAGCGGGTTTTCCGGGACGCGTAAGGAAGAGCAGTACTTC.

This clonotype was seen only a few times. The rearrangement links TRBV7-9 to TRBJ1-3; 7 bases map to TRBD1. The CDR3 totals 13 residues. V trimming: 5 bases; J trimming: 10 bases; junction bases outside the gene matches: 8. Per germline, CDR1 SEHNR and CDR2 FQNEAQ (reference sequence). The CDR3 reads CASSRKQGETIYF. In DNA, the CDR3 is TGTGCCAGCAGCCGGAAGCAGGGGGAAACCATATATTTT. Variable domain in full (rest from reference TRBV7-9 and TRBJ1-3): DTGVSQNPRHKITKRGQNVTFRCDPISEHNRLYWYRQTLGQGPEFLTYFQNEAQLEKSRLLSDRFSAERPKGSFSTLEIQRTEQGDSAMYLCASSRKQGETIYFGEGSWLTVV.

This clonotype was found a few times. The genes are TRBV29-1 and TRBJ2-5; 9 bases line up with TRBD1. Germline lookup yields CDR1 SQVTM and CDR2 ANQGSEA. With 7 bases clipped from V and 5 bases from J, the junction kept 14 bases outside the gene matches. The CDR3 spans 15 residues. CDR3 bases: TGCAGCGGTACACCGGACAGGGGAAGGGGGGAGACCCAGTACTTC. This sequence encodes CSGTPDRGRGETQYF.

The sample holds many counts of this clonotype. The gene calls are TRBV3-1 and TRBJ2-1, with no clear D. The CDR3 loop spans 16 amino acids. CDR1 and CDR2 from the germline V gene are LGHDT and YNNKEL (reference sequence). V gave up 1 base and J gave up 6 bases, with 16 bases separating them. CDR3 bases: TGTGCCAGCAGCCAAGTTCATCACTCCCGGGCCAATGAGCAGTTCTTC. Its translation is CASSQVHHSRANEQFF.

The chain couples TRBV10-3 to TRBJ2-1, with unresolved D. Germline V gene sequence: CDR1 ENHRY, CDR2 SYGVKD. V was trimmed by 2 bases and J by 9 bases, leaving 5 bases between them. The CDR3 extends over 11 amino acids. The CDR3 DNA sequence: TGTGCCATCAGTGAGACCATTGAGCAGTTCTTC. Translated, it gives CAISETIEQFF.

This clonotype has a count of ten or more. The chain employs TRBV14 and TRBJ1-4; 7 bases are a match to TRBD1. V lost 0 bases and J lost 5; bases outside the gene matches: 6. Germline V gene sequence: CDR1 SGHDN, CDR2 FVKESK. The CDR3 spans 16 residues. The CDR3 bases are TGTGCCAGCAGCCAAGAGCCGGGACAGCTGAATGAAAAACTGTTTTTT. It translates to CASSQEPGQLNEKLFF. Full variable domain (remainder filled in from reference TRBV14 and TRBJ1-4): EAGVTQFPSHSVIEKGQTVTLRCDPISGHDNLYWYRRVMGKEIKFLLHFVKESKQDESGMPNNRFLAERTGGTYSTLKVQPAELEDSGVYFCASSQEPGQLNEKLFFGSGTQLSVL.

This clonotype has more than one count but fewer than ten. J is TRBJ1-1 and V is TRBV19; D gene uncertain. The CDR3 extends over 13 amino acids. Trimming removed 3 bases at V and 1 base at J, with 6 bases between. CDR1 and CDR2 from the germline V gene are LNHDA and SQIVND (reference sequence). The CDR3 protein is CASSMVGNTEAFF. The DNA of the CDR3 is TGTGCCAGTAGTATGGTTGGGAACACTGAAGCTTTCTTT.

With regard to this clonotype: A read error may explain this, as a much larger clone is one base away. The CDR3 loop is CASPTGRGLGAETQYF. Written as DNA, the CDR3 is TGTGCCAGCCCCACTGGACGGGGGCTGGGGGCAGAGACCCAGTACTTC. The chain links TRBV6-1 to TRBJ2-5, with D perhaps matching TRBD1 or TRBD2 (6 bases each). Trimming removed 8 bases at V and 4 bases at J, with 23 bases between. This CDR3 has 16 residues. Germline-derived CDR1 and CDR2 are MNHNS and SASEGT.

This clonotype was seen just once. This may arise from a read error, as a much more abundant clone is one base away. The V gene is TRBV5-1, the J gene TRBJ2-1, with 11 bases identical to TRBD1. Germline V gene lookup returns CDR1 SGHRS and CDR2 YFSETQ. The trim removed 4 bases at V and 10 bases at J, leaving 10 bases unmatched. The CDR3 length is 15 residues. The CDR3 nucleotides read TGCGCCAGCAGCCCCGGGACAGGGGGTTCCAAGGAGCAGTTCTTC. Protein: CASSPGTGGSKEQFF.

The chain couples TRBV7-8 to TRBJ2-1; D might be TRBD1 or TRBD2, each matching 5 bases. Germline V gene lookup returns CDR1 SGHVS and CDR2 FQNEAQ. CDR3 length: 18 residues. V lost 1 base to trimming and J lost 8 bases, with 24 bases between them. This CDR3 reads CASSLGGPGLLMGDEQFF. The CDR3 DNA reads TGTGCCAGCAGCTTAGGTGGGCCAGGGCTACTCATGGGGGATGAGCAGTTCTTC.

The V gene is TRBV11-2, the J gene TRBJ1-3, with D tentatively TRBD1 (5 bases). Germline-derived CDR1 and CDR2 are SGHAT and FQNNGV. The CDR3 runs 17 residues. Trimming took 2 bases from V and 1 from J, leaving 15 bases between them. The chain's CDR3 is CASSLFVSRASGNTIYF. CDR3 DNA sequence: TGTGCCAGCAGCTTATTCGTCAGCAGGGCATCTGGAAACACCATATATTTT.

This clonotype turned up a few times. The CDR3 region has the DNA TGTGCCAGCAGCTTAGGGGTGGCGGGGGGGCGCGAGACCCAGTACTTC. Translation: CASSLGVAGGRETQYF. The chain recombines TRBV7-2 with TRBJ2-5; 9 bases match TRBD2. With V trimmed by 1 base and J by 5 bases, 8 bases remained unmatched. This CDR3 is built from 16 residues. The germline gives CDR1 SGHTA, CDR2 FQGNSA. The whole variable domain, remainder taken from reference TRBV7-2 and TRBJ2-5, is GAGVSQSPSNKVTEKGKDVELRCDPISGHTALYWYRQSLGQGLEFLIYFQGNSAPDKSGLPSDRFSAERTGGSVSTLTIQRTQQEDSAVYLCASSLGVAGGRETQYFGPGTRLLVL.

This clonotype has at least ten counts. J is TRBJ2-7 and V is TRBV19; D is ambiguous. Deletions cut 6 bases from V and 3 bases from J, with 18 bases between. CDR3 length: 15 residues. Germline-derived CDR1 and CDR2 are LNHDA and SQIVND (reference sequence). This chain's CDR3 is CASRSTSPWGYEQYF. CDR3 bases: TGTGCCAGTAGATCCACTTCGCCATGGGGCTACGAGCAGTACTTC.

This clonotype was recorded at least ten times. The chain combines TRBV20-1 with TRBJ1-1; no clear D. Germline-derived CDR1 and CDR2 are DFQATT and SNEGSKA (reference sequence). V lost 6 bases, J lost 4 bases, and 12 bases lay in between. The CDR3 extends over 12 amino acids. The DNA of the CDR3 is TGCAGTGCCATTCAAGTGGCCACTGAAGCTTTCTTT. It specifies CSAIQVATEAFF.

V usage is TRBV5-5 and J usage is TRBJ2-3; 7 bases are shared with TRBD2. The CDR3 extends over 15 amino acids. The junction had 3 bases not matched to a gene; V was cut back by 2 bases and J by 0 bases. Per the germline V gene, CDR1 is SGHKS and CDR2 is YYEKEE (reference sequence). The CDR3 DNA follows: TGTGCCAGCAGCTTTAGCGGGTCTAGCACAGATACGCAGTATTTT. Protein product: CASSFSGSSTDTQYF.